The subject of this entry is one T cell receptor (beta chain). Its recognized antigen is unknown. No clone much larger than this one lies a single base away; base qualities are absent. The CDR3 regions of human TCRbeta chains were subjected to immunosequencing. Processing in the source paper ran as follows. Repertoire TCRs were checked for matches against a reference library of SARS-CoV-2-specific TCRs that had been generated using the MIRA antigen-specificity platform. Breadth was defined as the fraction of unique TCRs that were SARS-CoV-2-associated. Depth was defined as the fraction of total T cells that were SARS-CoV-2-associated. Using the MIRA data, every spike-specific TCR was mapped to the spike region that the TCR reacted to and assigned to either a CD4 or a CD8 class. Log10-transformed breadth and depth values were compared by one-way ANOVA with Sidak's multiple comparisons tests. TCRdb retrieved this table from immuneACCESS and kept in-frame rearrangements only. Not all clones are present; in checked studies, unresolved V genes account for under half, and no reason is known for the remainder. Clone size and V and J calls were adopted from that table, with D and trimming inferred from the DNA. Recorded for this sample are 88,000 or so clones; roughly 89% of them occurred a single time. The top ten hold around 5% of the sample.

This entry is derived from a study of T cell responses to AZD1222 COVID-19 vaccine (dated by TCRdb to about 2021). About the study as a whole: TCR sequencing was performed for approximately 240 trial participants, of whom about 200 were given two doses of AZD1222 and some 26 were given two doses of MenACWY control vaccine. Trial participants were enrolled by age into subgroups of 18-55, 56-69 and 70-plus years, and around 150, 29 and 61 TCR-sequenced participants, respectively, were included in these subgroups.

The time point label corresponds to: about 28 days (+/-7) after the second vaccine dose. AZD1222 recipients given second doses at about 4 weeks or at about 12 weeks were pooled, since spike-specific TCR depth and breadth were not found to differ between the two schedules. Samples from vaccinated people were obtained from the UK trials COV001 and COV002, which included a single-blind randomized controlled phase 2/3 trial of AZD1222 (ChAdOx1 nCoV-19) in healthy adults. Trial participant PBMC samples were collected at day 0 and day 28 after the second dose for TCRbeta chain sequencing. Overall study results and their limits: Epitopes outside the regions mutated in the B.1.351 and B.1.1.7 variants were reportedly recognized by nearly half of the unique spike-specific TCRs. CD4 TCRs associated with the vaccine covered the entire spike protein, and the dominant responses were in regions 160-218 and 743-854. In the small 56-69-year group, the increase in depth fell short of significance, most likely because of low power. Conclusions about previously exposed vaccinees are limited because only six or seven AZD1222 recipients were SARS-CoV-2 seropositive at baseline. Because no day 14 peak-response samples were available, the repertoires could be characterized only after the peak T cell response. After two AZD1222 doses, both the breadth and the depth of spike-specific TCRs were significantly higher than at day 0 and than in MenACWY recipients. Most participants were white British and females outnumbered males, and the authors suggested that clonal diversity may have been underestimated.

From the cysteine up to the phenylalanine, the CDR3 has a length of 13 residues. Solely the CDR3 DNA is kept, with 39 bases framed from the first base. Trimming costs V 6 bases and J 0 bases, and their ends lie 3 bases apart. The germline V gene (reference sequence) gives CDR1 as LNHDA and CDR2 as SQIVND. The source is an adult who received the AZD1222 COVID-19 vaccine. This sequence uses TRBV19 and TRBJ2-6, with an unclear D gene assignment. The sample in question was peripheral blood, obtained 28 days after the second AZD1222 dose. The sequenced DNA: TGTGCCAGTAGGGGCTCTGGGGCCAACGTCCTGACTTTC. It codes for CASRGSGANVLTF.